Below, one T cell receptor beta chain is given with its context. Some clones are missing from TCRdb's copy, which holds only in-frame ones; the method was immunoSEQ multiplex PCR. The sample holds some 760,000 clones, 80% to 90% seen once. The entry originates in a study of shared T cell receptors in the human thymus. Germline V CDR1 and CDR2: SEHNR, FQNEAQ (reference sequence). The CDR3 has 19 amino acids. The V end was cut by 4 bases, the J end by 3 bases, with 28 bases between. In addition, the sample was reused for a study of human thymus T cells. That source adds: Resections removed during corrective heart surgery provided the thymus tissue used.

This clonotype originated in a girl less than two years old with a congenital heart defect. The specimen sequenced was thymocytes. The chain recombines TRBV7-9 with TRBJ2-7; possible D gene TRBD1, 6 bases. The CDR3, as DNA: TGTGCCAGCAGCTCTCCTTCTCCGGGACACACGGTTAGCTACTACGAGCAGTACTTC. Translating it yields CASSSPSPGHTVSYYEQYF.